These T cell receptor beta chains were read from a single sample in a study of blood T cell repertoires in COVID-19. The protocol was immunoSEQ multiplex PCR, while the TCRdb copy is restricted to in-frame clones and leaves out a portion. The sample has hundreds of thousands of clones; 86% are singletons. Input material: peripheral blood. Receptors originate from a woman in her thirties with active or convalescent COVID-19. The CDR3 runs from the conserved cysteine through the conserved F or W. The D gene is left open where the match is weak. A clone size is listed for some rows: how often the clone was seen (once, few, many), or a class if it is expanded.

DNA: TGTGCCAGCAGTGAAGCGAGAGTGCGGGGGGGCGATGAGCAGTTCTTC; CDR3: CASSEARVRGGDEQFF; D: TRBD2; V: TRBV2; size: .; J: TRBJ2-1
DNA: TGCGCCAGCAGCTTGTCGACAGGGGGTGAAAAACTGTTTTTT; CDR3: CASSLSTGGEKLFF; D: TRBD1; V: TRBV5-1; size: .; J: TRBJ1-4
DNA: TGTGCCACCAGTGATTTCGGCCAGACCGGGGATGAAAAACTGTTTTTT; CDR3: CATSDFGQTGDEKLFF; D: .; V: TRBV24-1; size: .; J: TRBJ1-4
DNA: TGTGCCAGTAGTATAGTCTACCGGCAGGGACAAGAGACCCAGTACTTC; CDR3: CASSIVYRQGQETQYF; D: .; V: TRBV19; size: once; J: TRBJ2-5
DNA: TGTGCCTATACAGGATTGAACACTGAAGCTTTCTTT; CDR3: CAYTGLNTEAFF; D: .; V: TRBV2; size: .; J: TRBJ1-1
DNA: TGTGCCAGCAGCTCGGCGGGACAGACGAGCACAGATACGCAGTATTTT; CDR3: CASSSAGQTSTDTQYF; D: .; V: TRBV5-4; size: .; J: TRBJ2-3
DNA: TGTGCCAGCAGCGCCAAGGACAGCGCAACTAATGAAAAACTGTTTTTT; CDR3: CASSAKDSATNEKLFF; D: .; V: TRBV9; size: .; J: TRBJ1-4
DNA: TGTGCCAGTTGGGGGACAGGGCCCTACGAGCAGTACTTC; CDR3: CASWGTGPYEQYF; D: TRBD1; V: TRBV19; size: once; J: TRBJ2-7
DNA: TGTGCCAGCAGTTTATTGGAGCTCACCGGGGAGCTGTTTTTT; CDR3: CASSLLELTGELFF; D: .; V: TRBV27; size: .; J: TRBJ2-2
DNA: TGTGCCAGTACCAGGACAGACCGCAATCAGCCCCAGCATTTT; CDR3: CASTRTDRNQPQHF; D: .; V: TRBV19; size: .; J: TRBJ1-5
DNA: TGTGCCAGCAGTCTCGACAGGAACTATGGCTACACCTTC; CDR3: CASSLDRNYGYTF; D: .; V: TRBV12-3/TRBV12-4; size: .; J: TRBJ1-2
DNA: TGCGCCAGCAGCCCTACAGGTTTCTACAATGAGCAGTTCTTC; CDR3: CASSPTGFYNEQFF; D: .; V: TRBV5-1; size: once; J: TRBJ2-1
DNA: TGCAGCGTTGAAGACGTAGGACTAGGAACTTACGAGCAGTACTTC; CDR3: CSVEDVGLGTYEQYF; D: TRBD2; V: TRBV29-1; size: .; J: TRBJ2-7
DNA: TGTGCCTGGAGTGCCCGAGGAGGATCGAACACCGGGGAGCTGTTTTTT; CDR3: CAWSARGGSNTGELFF; D: .; V: TRBV30; size: .; J: TRBJ2-2
DNA: TGTGCCAGCAGCTTAATAACAGGGGAGCGATCCTATGGCTACACCTTC; CDR3: CASSLITGERSYGYTF; D: TRBD1; V: TRBV11-3; size: .; J: TRBJ1-2
DNA: TGTGCCATCAAGGGAACGGACAGGGGGCCCCAGCATTTT; CDR3: CAIKGTDRGPQHF; D: TRBD1; V: TRBV10-3; size: .; J: TRBJ1-5
DNA: TGTGCCAGCAGTGACGGAACGGGAGGGCCCTACAATGAGCAGTTCTTC; CDR3: CASSDGTGGPYNEQFF; D: TRBD2; V: TRBV6-4; size: .; J: TRBJ2-1
DNA: TGTGCCAGCAGCCTAACCTCGCGCACCATATATTTT; CDR3: CASSLTSRTIYF; D: .; V: TRBV7-9; size: .; J: TRBJ1-3
DNA: TGTGCCAGCAGGGGGGCCGGGGCTGAGCAGTTCTTC; CDR3: CASRGAGAEQFF; D: .; V: TRBV27; size: once; J: TRBJ2-1
DNA: TGTGCCACCAAAAACAGGGGTGAGACTGAAGCTTTCTTT; CDR3: CATKNRGETEAFF; D: TRBD1; V: TRBV6-5; size: .; J: TRBJ1-1
DNA: TGTGCCAGCAAATCGTCGGGAAGGGCTAATGAAGCTTTCTTT; CDR3: CASKSSGRANEAFF; D: .; V: TRBV19; size: once; J: TRBJ1-1
DNA: TGTGCTAGTGGTTTGGACAGAGAACTCTATGGCTACACCTTC; CDR3: CASGLDRELYGYTF; D: .; V: TRBV12-5; size: .; J: TRBJ1-2
DNA: TGCGCCAGCAGTGAGTCGAATATGGGACAGGGGGCAGATACGCAGTATTTT; CDR3: CASSESNMGQGADTQYF; D: TRBD1; V: TRBV10-1; size: .; J: TRBJ2-3
DNA: TGTGCCAGCAGTTACTCGGGACAGGGGATCTATGGCTACACCTTC; CDR3: CASSYSGQGIYGYTF; D: TRBD1; V: TRBV6-6; size: .; J: TRBJ1-2
DNA: TGTGCCAGCAGCTCAGGGGGAGGTAACACCGGGGAGCTGTTTTTT; CDR3: CASSSGGGNTGELFF; D: .; V: TRBV7-8; size: .; J: TRBJ2-2
DNA: TGTGCCAGCAGCTATAGGGGGGACAGTTCGTACGAGCAGTACTTC; CDR3: CASSYRGDSSYEQYF; D: .; V: TRBV7-8; size: .; J: TRBJ2-7
DNA: TGCGCCAGCGGTTCCGGGGGGGCCAAGGACGAGCAGTACTTC; CDR3: CASGSGGAKDEQYF; D: TRBD2; V: TRBV5-1; size: few; J: TRBJ2-7
DNA: TGTGCCAGCAGCGGTCGACAGGGGATCTCGCGGGCCACTGAAGCTTTCTTT; CDR3: CASSGRQGISRATEAFF; D: .; V: TRBV21-1; size: .; J: TRBJ1-1
DNA: TGTGCCAGCAGTCCGTGGGACAGCTTCTATGGCTACACCTTC; CDR3: CASSPWDSFYGYTF; D: TRBD1; V: TRBV27; size: .; J: TRBJ1-2
DNA: TGCAGTGCTAGTGGTTTGAGTCCTGAAGCTTTCTTT; CDR3: CSASGLSPEAFF; D: .; V: TRBV20-1; size: once; J: TRBJ1-1
DNA: TGTGCCAGCAGCTTCGTCGGGGTGAACACTGAAGCTTTCTTT; CDR3: CASSFVGVNTEAFF; D: .; V: TRBV5-4; size: .; J: TRBJ1-1
DNA: TGTGCCAGCAGTGAATATCGGGGGTCTGAAGCTTTCTTT; CDR3: CASSEYRGSEAFF; D: .; V: TRBV25-1; size: .; J: TRBJ1-1
DNA: TGTGCCAGCAGCCCGGACCCAGAGAGCGGCGAGCAGTACTTC; CDR3: CASSPDPESGEQYF; D: .; V: TRBV7-9; size: .; J: TRBJ2-7
DNA: TGCGCCAGCAGCTTGCTGGCAGGGGCGAACACTGAAGCTTTCTTT; CDR3: CASSLLAGANTEAFF; D: .; V: TRBV5-1; size: .; J: TRBJ1-1
DNA: TGTGCCAGCAGCTCCGCCGGGACAGGGAAGAGCTCCTATAATTCACCCCTCCACTTT; CDR3: CASSSAGTGKSSYNSPLHF; D: TRBD1; V: TRBV7-9; size: .; J: TRBJ1-6
DNA: TGCAGCGTTGAAACGGGCTCCTACGAGCAGTACTTC; CDR3: CSVETGSYEQYF; D: .; V: TRBV29-1; size: .; J: TRBJ2-7
DNA: TGTGCCAGTAGCTTGACAGGGGTGAATCAGCCCCAGCATTTT; CDR3: CASSLTGVNQPQHF; D: TRBD1; V: TRBV19; size: .; J: TRBJ1-5
DNA: TGTGCCAGCAGTCAAACCAGAAACACTGAAGCTTTCTTT; CDR3: CASSQTRNTEAFF; D: .; V: TRBV6-5; size: .; J: TRBJ1-1
DNA: TGTGCCAGCAGCCCGGAGGTATCGGGAGTAAACTACAATGAGCAGTTCTTC; CDR3: CASSPEVSGVNYNEQFF; D: .; V: TRBV13; size: .; J: TRBJ2-1
DNA: TGTGCCAGCAGCCACAAGAACGAGCAGTACTTC; CDR3: CASSHKNEQYF; D: .; V: TRBV12-3/TRBV12-4; size: .; J: TRBJ2-7
DNA: TGTGCCACCCAATCCTTAGCCGGGGAGCTGTTTTTT; CDR3: CATQSLAGELFF; D: .; V: TRBV28; size: .; J: TRBJ2-2
DNA: TGCGCCAGCAGTGTTGGGGGGGGCGGTCAGCCCCAGCATTTT; CDR3: CASSVGGGGQPQHF; D: .; V: TRBV10-2; size: .; J: TRBJ1-5
DNA: TGTGCCAGCAGTCCGTGGGACTCCGCCAACTACTACGAGCAGTACTTC; CDR3: CASSPWDSANYYEQYF; D: .; V: TRBV27; size: .; J: TRBJ2-7
DNA: TGTGCCAGCAGACCGGACAGTACAACTGACACCATATATTTT; CDR3: CASRPDSTTDTIYF; D: .; V: TRBV2; size: .; J: TRBJ1-3
DNA: TGCGCCAGCAGCCCCAGGACAGGGGGTAACTATGGCTACACCTTC; CDR3: CASSPRTGGNYGYTF; D: TRBD1; V: TRBV5-1; size: .; J: TRBJ1-2
DNA: TGCAGCGTCGCAGGGGGACAAGATCAGCCCCAGCATTTT; CDR3: CSVAGGQDQPQHF; D: TRBD1; V: TRBV29-1; size: .; J: TRBJ1-5
DNA: TGTGCCAGCGGAACTACAGGGATTTGGGGTTCACCCCTCCACTTT; CDR3: CASGTTGIWGSPLHF; D: .; V: TRBV6-5; size: few; J: TRBJ1-6
DNA: TGTGCCAGCAGCTTCGAGAGCCTTTTCGCTAACTATGGCTACACCTTC; CDR3: CASSFESLFANYGYTF; D: .; V: TRBV5-5; size: .; J: TRBJ1-2
DNA: TGTGCCACCAGCGGAGAAGACAGGTCCGACACTGAAGCTTTCTTT; CDR3: CATSGEDRSDTEAFF; D: .; V: TRBV15; size: once; J: TRBJ1-1
DNA: TGTGCCAGCAGCCCGCGCACGGGGACAGGGAGTGTTTATGGCTACACCTTC; CDR3: CASSPRTGTGSVYGYTF; D: TRBD1; V: TRBV9; size: .; J: TRBJ1-2
DNA: TGTGCCAGTAGTAGCGGTAGCGGGTCTACAGATACGCAGTATTTT; CDR3: CASSSGSGSTDTQYF; D: TRBD2; V: TRBV19; size: once; J: TRBJ2-3